The 20 T cell receptor beta chains below were found in one sample sequenced in a study of T cell changes during pregnancy in multiple sclerosis. TCRdb's table, derived via immunoSEQ multiplex PCR, lists solely in-frame clones and lacks some. The sample shows some 96,000 clones, roughly 90% of them seen only once. Material: peripheral blood, obtained after pregnancy. Receptors were obtained from a female donor with multiple sclerosis, enrolled in a pregnancy study.

The chain couples TRBV6-6 to TRBJ2-7, with TRBD1 matching 10 bases. V was pared by 5 bases and J by 2 bases, with 6 bases of the junction left unmatched. The germline gives CDR1 MNHNY, CDR2 SVGAGI (reference sequence). This CDR3 is built from 15 residues. CDR3 in DNA: TGTGCCAGCAGTCCCCGACAGGGGGCGGCCTACGAGCAGTACTTC. Its translation: CASSPRQGAAYEQYF.

This clone occurred once. DNA of the CDR3: TGTGCCAGCACCTTGTCGGTTTTGAATTCACCCCTCCACTTT. Protein product: CASTLSVLNSPLHF. The chain employs TRBV6-5 and TRBJ1-6; D is unclear. The CDR3 runs 14 residues. With 7 bases removed from V and 7 bases from J, the gap between germline ends came to 14 bases. The germline V gene has CDR1 MNHEY and CDR2 SVGAGI.

This chain connects TRBV9 to TRBJ2-5; unclear D gene. The CDR3 is 13 amino acids. Germline V gene sequence: CDR1 SGDLS, CDR2 YYNGEE. Trimming left V 0 bases short and J 7 bases short, with 10 bases between. The CDR3 region is CASSVVSESTQYF. The CDR3 nucleotides are TGTGCCAGCAGCGTAGTGAGCGAGTCGACCCAGTACTTC.

The chain employs TRBV6-5 and TRBJ2-2; the D gene is possibly TRBD1 (7 bases). The CDR3 contains 16 residues. Trimming removed 2 bases at V and 6 bases at J, with 16 bases between. Germline V gene data show CDR1 as MNHEY and CDR2 as SVGAGI. The CDR3 spells CASSYAGQLGSGELFF. The CDR3, as DNA: TGTGCCAGCAGTTACGCGGGACAGCTGGGATCCGGGGAGCTGTTTTTT.

The rearrangement joins TRBV4-1 to TRBJ1-2; D not certain. CDR1 and CDR2 (germline): MGHRA, YSYEKL. The ends were cut back, 1 base at V and 3 bases at J, with 6 bases in the middle. CDR3 length: 13 amino acids. The DNA for the CDR3 is TGCGCCAGCAGCCAAGTTCGGGACTATGGCTACACCTTC. Its translation is CASSQVRDYGYTF.

The rearrangement uses TRBV5-1 and TRBJ1-1; D possibly corresponds to TRBD1 (5 bases). Germline V gene lookup returns CDR1 SGHRS and CDR2 YFSETQ. V was cut by 4 bases and J by 2 bases, with 27 bases left in between. The CDR3 is 19 residues long. The CDR3 nucleotides are TGCGCCAGCAGCAAGACCGCGGGGACGGCCCGAGGCCTTAACACTGAAGCTTTCTTT. It translates to CASSKTAGTARGLNTEAFF.

The chain joins TRBV28 to TRBJ2-3, with D possibly TRBD2 on 6 matching bases. Trimming pared 2 bases from V and 3 bases from J, leaving 9 bases between. The germline CDR1 and CDR2 sequences are MDHEN and SYDVKM. The CDR3 has 14 residues. Here the CDR3 reads CASSLPGTTDTQYF. CDR3 bases: TGTGCCAGCAGTTTACCCGGGACTACAGATACGCAGTATTTT.

The chain has TRBV29-1 and TRBJ1-1; 10 nucleotides line up with TRBD1. This CDR3 has 13 residues. Per the germline V gene, CDR1 is SQVTM and CDR2 is ANQGSEA. Trimming cost V 6 bases and J 3 bases; bases outside gene matches: 4. CDR3 DNA: TGCAGCGTGCGACAGGGGGCAGACACTGAAGCTTTCTTT. Amino acid sequence: CSVRQGADTEAFF.

The rearrangement uses TRBV18 and TRBJ2-1; 7 bases line up with TRBD1. V lost 3 bases and J lost 2; bases outside the gene matches: 4. Looked up from germline, CDR1 is KGHSH and CDR2 is LQKENI. This CDR3 contains 15 residues. The CDR3 DNA reads TGTGCCAGCTCACCTCCCGGGACAGCCTACAATGAGCAGTTCTTC. Its translation: CASSPPGTAYNEQFF.

The chain couples TRBV2 to TRBJ2-7; 10 bases agree with TRBD1. The germline V gene has CDR1 SNHLY and CDR2 FYNNEI. CDR3 length: 13 amino acids. V shed 3 bases, J shed 9 bases, and the junction held 5 bases outside the gene matches. In nucleotides, the CDR3 is TGTGCCAGCAGTGAGGGACAGGGGAGGGGGCAGTACTTC. Encoded protein: CASSEGQGRGQYF.

The chain couples TRBV5-1 to TRBJ1-1; TRBD1 aligns across 11 bases. Germline V lookup: CDR1 SGHRS, CDR2 YFSETQ. The CDR3 is 15 residues long. V was clipped by 4 bases and J by 1 base; unmatched bases: 3. The DNA for the CDR3 is TGCGCCAGCAGCGGGGGGACAGGGGGGAACACTGAAGCTTTCTTT. As protein: CASSGGTGGNTEAFF.

This clone was counted between two and nine times. V is TRBV2 and J is TRBJ1-2; the D gene is possibly TRBD1 (6 bases). The CDR3 runs to 14 residues. V lost 6 bases and J lost 1, with 12 bases in between. CDR1 and CDR2 from the germline V gene are SNHLY and FYNNEI. The CDR3 DNA follows: TGTGCCAGCAGGCAACAGGGCAGTAACTATGGCTACACCTTC. It specifies CASRQQGSNYGYTF.

The rearrangement uses TRBV29-1 and TRBJ2-3; possibly TRBD1 for D (5 bases). Germline V CDR1 and CDR2: SQVTM, ANQGSEA. Trimming took 2 bases from V and 2 from J, leaving 14 bases between them. This CDR3 has 15 residues. This CDR3 is CSVELGVALTDTQYF. The CDR3 nucleotides read TGCAGCGTTGAACTAGGGGTTGCCCTCACAGATACGCAGTATTTT.

This chain connects TRBV10-3 to TRBJ1-5; D gene unclear. This CDR3 comprises 11 residues. V was clipped by 11 bases and J by 2 bases, with 7 bases between them. Germline V gene sequence: CDR1 ENHRY, CDR2 SYGVKD. This CDR3 reads CASGGNQPQHF. The CDR3 nucleotides read TGTGCCTCCGGGGGCAATCAGCCCCAGCATTTT.

This chain connects TRBV25-1 to TRBJ1-6, with 7 bases fitting TRBD1. This CDR3 is built from 16 residues. Trimming took 6 bases from V and 6 from J; bases not matched to a gene: 11. Germline values: CDR1 MGHDK, CDR2 SYGVNS. The chain's CDR3 is CASSPTNRGSNSPLHF. CDR3 DNA: TGTGCCAGCAGCCCAACTAACAGGGGAAGTAATTCACCCCTCCACTTT.

The rearrangement uses TRBV5-6 and TRBJ1-5; 7 positions agree with TRBD1. Germline-derived CDR1 and CDR2 are SGHDT and YYEEEE. This CDR3 has 16 residues. Trimming cost V 4 bases and J 4 bases; bases outside gene matches: 11. The CDR3 DNA reads as TGTGCCAGCAGCCGCCGGACAGGCGCTCTTAATCAGCCCCAGCATTTT. Residues: CASSRRTGALNQPQHF.

This clone was found once. This CDR3 reads CSVGPGDQPQHF. In nucleotides, the CDR3 is TGCAGCGTTGGTCCAGGGGATCAGCCCCAGCATTTT. The chain is built from TRBV29-1 and TRBJ1-5, with D perhaps TRBD1 (6 bases). Germline V gene lookup returns CDR1 SQVTM and CDR2 ANQGSEA. V was pared by 4 bases and J by 5 bases, with 9 bases between. CDR3 size: 12 residues.

The CDR3 DNA follows: TGCGCCAGCAGCCCCCACGGACAGTACCAAGAGACCCAGTACTTC. Translation: CASSPHGQYQETQYF. This chain connects TRBV5-1 to TRBJ2-5; D is possibly TRBD1 (6 bases). Germline V gene sequence: CDR1 SGHRS, CDR2 YFSETQ. V gave up 4 bases and J gave up 0 bases, with 13 bases separating them. CDR3 length: 15 amino acids.

The V gene is TRBV13, the J gene TRBJ2-2, with D possibly TRBD2 on 6 matching bases. Trimming stripped 5 bases from V and 4 bases from J, with 14 bases between. This CDR3 region has 15 residues. Germline V CDR1 and CDR2: PRHDT, FYEKMQ (reference sequence). The CDR3 sequence is CASSPIAVPTGELFF. DNA for the CDR3: TGTGCCAGCAGCCCGATAGCGGTACCCACCGGGGAGCTGTTTTTT.

The chain links TRBV5-4 to TRBJ1-6; the D gene is possibly TRBD1 (6 bases). Trimming shortened V by 4 bases and J by 5 bases, and 7 bases separated the two germline ends. The CDR3 extends over 13 amino acids. Germline V lookup: CDR1 SGHNT, CDR2 YYREEE (reference sequence). The CDR3 loop reads CASSRTDNSPLHF. In DNA, the CDR3 is TGTGCCAGCAGCCGGACAGATAATTCACCCCTCCACTTT. Full variable domain (missing parts from reference TRBV5-4 and TRBJ1-6): ETGVTQSPTHLIKTRGQQVTLRCSSQSGHNTVSWYQQALGQGPQFIFQYYREEENGRGNFPPRFSGLQFPNYSSELNVNALELDDSALYLCASSRTDNSPLHFGNGTRLTVT.